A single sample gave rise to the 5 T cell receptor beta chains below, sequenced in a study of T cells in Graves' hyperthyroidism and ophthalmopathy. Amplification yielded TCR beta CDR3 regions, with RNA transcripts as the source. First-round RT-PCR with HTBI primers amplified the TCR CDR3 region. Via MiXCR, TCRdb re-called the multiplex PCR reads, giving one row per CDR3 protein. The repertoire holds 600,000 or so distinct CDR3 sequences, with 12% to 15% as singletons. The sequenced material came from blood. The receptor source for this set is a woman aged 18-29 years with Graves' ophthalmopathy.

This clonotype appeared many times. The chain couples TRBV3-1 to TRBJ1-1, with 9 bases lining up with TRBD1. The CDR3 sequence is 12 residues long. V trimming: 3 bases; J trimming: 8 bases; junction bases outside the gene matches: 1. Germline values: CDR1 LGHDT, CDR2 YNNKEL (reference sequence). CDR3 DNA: TGTGCCAGCAGCCAGGGACAGGGCGAAGCTTTCTTT. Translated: CASSQGQGEAFF.

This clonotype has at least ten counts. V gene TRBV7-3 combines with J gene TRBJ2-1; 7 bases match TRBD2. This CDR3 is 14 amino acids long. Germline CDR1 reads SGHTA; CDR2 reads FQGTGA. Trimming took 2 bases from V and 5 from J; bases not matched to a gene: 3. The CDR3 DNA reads TGTGCCAGCAGCTTAGGGGGACTAAACAATGAGCAGTTCTTC. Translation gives CASSLGGLNNEQFF.

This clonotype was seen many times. The CDR3 DNA is TGTGCCAGCAGCTTATTGAGACTAGCGGGAGTGACAGATACGCAGTATTTT. Translating gives CASSLLRLAGVTDTQYF. The rearrangement uses TRBV7-8 and TRBJ2-3; TRBD2 matches at 12 bases. The CDR3 covers 17 residues. V was pared by 2 bases and J by 3 bases, with 6 bases of the junction left unmatched. In germline, CDR1 is SGHVS, CDR2 FQNEAQ.

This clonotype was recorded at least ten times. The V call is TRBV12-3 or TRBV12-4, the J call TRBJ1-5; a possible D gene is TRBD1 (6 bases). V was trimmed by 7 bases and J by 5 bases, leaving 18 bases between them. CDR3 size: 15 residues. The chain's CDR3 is CASTKDSADYQPQHF. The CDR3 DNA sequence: TGTGCCAGCACCAAGGACAGTGCTGATTATCAGCCCCAGCATTTT.

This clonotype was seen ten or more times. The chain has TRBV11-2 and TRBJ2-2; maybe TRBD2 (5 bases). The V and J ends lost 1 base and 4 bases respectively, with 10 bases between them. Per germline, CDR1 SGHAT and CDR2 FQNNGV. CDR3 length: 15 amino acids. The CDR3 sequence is CASSLVREGTGELFF. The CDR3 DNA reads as TGTGCCAGCAGCTTAGTGAGGGAAGGCACCGGGGAGCTGTTTTTT.